The 20 T cell receptor beta chains given below trace back to one sample, sequenced in a study of T cell responses to AZD1222 COVID-19 vaccine. The method was immunoSEQ multiplex PCR; TCRdb's version includes in-frame clones alone and lacks a portion of them. The sample lists fewer than 180,000 clones; roughly 90% were seen once. The material was peripheral blood, obtained 28 days after the second AZD1222 dose. The receptors originated from an adult who received the AZD1222 COVID-19 vaccine.

The chain joins TRBV10-3 to TRBJ1-4, with D hard to call. V lost 6 bases and J 3 bases, leaving 17 bases between the germline ends. CDR3 length: 16 amino acids. The germline CDR1 and CDR2 sequences are ENHRY and SYGVKD. DNA of the CDR3: TGTGCCATCAGCGGGAACCATTCTGCCGCTAATGAAAAACTGTTTTTT. Translating it yields CAISGNHSAANEKLFF.

The J gene is TRBJ1-3, the V gene TRBV2; no clear D gene. CDR1 SNHLY and CDR2 FYNNEI come from the germline V gene. V lost 1 base, J lost 4 bases, and 17 bases lay in between. The CDR3 runs 17 residues. The CDR3 region has the DNA TGTGCCAGCAGTGAAGACCTTTTGGGTGATTCCGGAAACACCATATATTTT. Translation: CASSEDLLGDSGNTIYF.

The chain is built from TRBV6-4 and TRBJ2-2; 8 bases line up with TRBD2. Germline V lookup: CDR1 MRHNA, CDR2 SNTAGT. J lost 1 base, V lost 6 bases, and 1 base had no gene match. CDR3 length: 14 residues. CDR3 protein: CASSGGENTGELFF. For the CDR3, the DNA is TGTGCCAGCAGCGGGGGGGAGAACACCGGGGAGCTGTTTTTT.

This sequence joins TRBV2 and TRBJ1-1, with TRBD1 as a possible D gene (6 bases). The CDR3 runs to 14 residues. Germline-derived CDR1 and CDR2 are SNHLY and FYNNEI. V was shortened by 3 bases and J by 0 bases, with 8 bases between the two germline ends. The CDR3: CASSDRGMNTEAFF. DNA for the CDR3: TGTGCCAGCAGTGACAGGGGAATGAACACTGAAGCTTTCTTT.

The chain carries TRBV4-1 and TRBJ2-1; TRBD2 matches at 10 bases. Losses at the gene ends were 1 base for V and 1 base for J; bases not matched to a gene: 10. The germline V gene encodes CDR1 MGHRA and CDR2 YSYEKL. The CDR3 is 19 amino acids. Here the CDR3 reads CASSQGALAGDRSYNEQFF. In nucleotides, the CDR3 is TGCGCCAGCAGCCAAGGTGCCCTAGCGGGAGATAGGTCCTACAATGAGCAGTTCTTC.

The chain has TRBV10-3 and TRBJ1-5; 9 nucleotides line up with TRBD1. The germline CDR1 and CDR2 sequences are ENHRY and SYGVKD. CDR3 length equals 15 residues. Trimming cost V 0 bases and J 6 bases; bases outside gene matches: 3. This chain's CDR3 is CAISESGTGIQPQHF. The CDR3 region has the DNA TGTGCCATCAGTGAGTCCGGGACAGGGATTCAGCCCCAGCATTTT.

This clone was detected only a few times. This chain uses TRBV7-9 with TRBJ1-5; maybe TRBD1 (5 bases). V dropped 5 bases and J dropped 6 bases, with 17 bases sitting between them. This CDR3 has 15 amino acids. From germline, CDR1 is SEHNR and CDR2 FQNEAQ (reference sequence). CDR3 DNA: TGTGCCAGCAGCCCACAGCGGGGGGTACCTCAGCCCCAGCATTTT. Translation: CASSPQRGVPQPQHF.

The gene calls are TRBV2 and TRBJ2-7; no clear D. Trimming removed 3 bases at V and 3 bases at J, with 18 bases between. The CDR3 extends over 16 amino acids. CDR1 and CDR2 from the germline V gene are SNHLY and FYNNEI. The CDR3 protein is CASSDGANPVGYEQYF. CDR3 bases: TGTGCCAGCAGTGATGGTGCCAACCCCGTGGGCTACGAGCAGTACTTC.

The chain joins TRBV9 to TRBJ2-7; 9 nucleotides align to TRBD2. This CDR3 has 15 amino acids. V trimming: 3 bases; J trimming: 4 bases; junction bases outside the gene matches: 8. Germline values: CDR1 SGDLS, CDR2 YYNGEE. CDR3 residues: CASSGASGERYEQYF. For the CDR3, the DNA is TGTGCCAGCAGCGGGGCTAGCGGGGAAAGATACGAGCAGTACTTC.

DNA of the CDR3: TGTGCCACCAGCAGAGTCCAGACTCTAGCCACGGTCTACGAGCAGTACTTC. Its translation is CATSRVQTLATVYEQYF. The V gene is TRBV15, the J gene TRBJ2-7; maybe TRBD2 (5 bases). V lost 1 base to trimming and J lost 3 bases, with 19 bases between them. Germline lookup yields CDR1 LNHNV and CDR2 YYDKDF (reference sequence). The CDR3 runs 17 residues. Full variable domain (rest looked up from reference TRBV15 and TRBJ2-7): DAMVIQNPRYQVTQFGKPVTLSCSQTLNHNVMYWYQQKSSQAPKLLFHYYDKDFNNEADTPDNFQSRRPNTSFCFLDIRSPGLGDTAMYLCATSRVQTLATVYEQYFGPGTRLTVT.

The rearrangement uses TRBV11-3 and TRBJ2-3, with D perhaps TRBD2 (7 bases). Germline lookup yields CDR1 SGHNT and CDR2 YENEEA. V was clipped by 8 bases and J by 0 bases, with 12 bases between them. There are 14 residues in the CDR3. CDR3 in amino acids: CASSGGGSTDTQYF. The CDR3 coding sequence is TGTGCCAGCTCGGGGGGCGGCAGCACAGATACGCAGTATTTT.

V is TRBV29-1 and J is TRBJ1-4; D gene unclear. CDR3 length equals 13 residues. Trimming took 4 bases from V and 0 from J, leaving 6 bases between them. Germline-derived CDR1 and CDR2 are SQVTM and ANQGSEA. The CDR3 DNA reads as TGCAGCGTTGTGGCCGCAACTAATGAAAAACTGTTTTTT. Protein sequence: CSVVAATNEKLFF.

V and J are TRBV5-1 and TRBJ1-1, with 8 bases that match TRBD1. Trimming cost V 0 bases and J 6 bases; bases outside gene matches: 4. Germline CDR1 and CDR2: SGHRS and YFSETQ. The length of the CDR3 is 14 residues. This CDR3 reads CASSLGQGLAEAFF. The CDR3, as DNA: TGCGCCAGCAGCTTGGGACAGGGGTTGGCTGAAGCTTTCTTT.

The rearrangement joins TRBV12-5 to TRBJ2-5; D uncertain. The V end was cut by 3 bases, the J end by 5 bases, with 22 bases between. Germline values: CDR1 LGHNT, CDR2 FRNRAP. The length of the CDR3 is 17 residues. The CDR3 DNA reads TGTGCTAGTGGTTTCCGACCCAGCACTCGCCGGTTGGAGACCCAGTACTTC. This sequence encodes CASGFRPSTRRLETQYF.

The chain recombines TRBV27 with TRBJ1-1; D uncertain. The germline gives CDR1 MNHEY, CDR2 SMNVEV (reference sequence). V gave up 6 bases and J gave up 1 base, with 21 bases separating them. The CDR3 has 17 residues. CDR3 protein: CASRFDPPKLRNTEAFF. CDR3 nucleotide sequence: TGTGCCAGCAGATTTGACCCACCAAAACTGCGGAACACTGAAGCTTTCTTT.

The rearrangement joins TRBV7-9 to TRBJ2-5; possible D gene TRBD2, 5 bases. CDR1 and CDR2 (germline): SEHNR, FQNEAQ (reference sequence). V was shortened by 1 base and J by 4 bases, with 10 bases between the two germline ends. The CDR3 has 14 amino acids. The CDR3 DNA sequence: TGTGCCAGCAGCTTAGGCAGAGGAGGAGAGACCCAGTACTTC. This codes for CASSLGRGGETQYF.

Here the CDR3 DNA reads TGCGCCAGCAGCTTGGGACAGGTTACCTACGAGCAGTACTTC. Translation: CASSLGQVTYEQYF. The V call is TRBV5-1, the J call TRBJ2-7; maybe TRBD1 (6 bases). This CDR3 region has 14 residues. The germline V gene encodes CDR1 SGHRS and CDR2 YFSETQ. V lost 0 bases to trimming and J lost 2 bases, with 9 bases between them.

This clone was recorded a few times. The V call is TRBV19, the J call TRBJ2-7; tentatively, D is TRBD2 (5 bases). This CDR3 is built from 14 residues. From germline, CDR1 is LNHDA and CDR2 SQIVND (reference sequence). Trimming removed 1 base at V and 5 bases at J, with 12 bases between. CDR3 region: CASSIAGAVHEQYF. In nucleotides, the CDR3 is TGTGCCAGTAGTATAGCCGGAGCGGTCCACGAGCAGTACTTC.

The chain carries TRBV7-3 and TRBJ2-3; 10 bases are shared with TRBD2. CDR3 size: 15 residues. In germline, CDR1 is SGHTA, CDR2 FQGTGA. Unmatched junction bases numbered 5, after V lost 5 bases and J lost 3 bases. CDR3 region: CASSPLAGVTDTQYF. As DNA, the CDR3 is TGTGCCAGCAGCCCCCTAGCGGGAGTTACAGATACGCAGTATTTT.

Only one count was recorded for this clone. The chain couples TRBV27 to TRBJ2-6; tentatively, D is TRBD1 (6 bases). This CDR3 is built from 15 residues. Trimming removed 7 bases at V and 1 base at J, with 11 bases between. CDR1 is MNHEY and CDR2 is SMNVEV in the germline V gene (reference sequence). CDR3 in amino acids: CASTRGKSGANVLTF. The DNA for the CDR3 is TGTGCCAGCACCAGGGGCAAGTCTGGGGCCAACGTCCTGACTTTC.